Listed here are 13 T cell receptor beta chains from one sample, sequenced in a study of blood T cell repertoires in COVID-19. Some clones are missing from TCRdb's copy, which holds only in-frame ones; the method was immunoSEQ multiplex PCR. The sample holds 53,000 or so clones, approximately 90% seen once. The source material was peripheral blood. The receptor set was obtained from a man at least 80 years old with acute or convalescent COVID-19.

This sequence joins TRBV10-3 and TRBJ1-1; 9 bases align to TRBD1. The germline gives CDR1 ENHRY, CDR2 SYGVKD. Trimming cost V 3 bases and J 5 bases; bases outside gene matches: 4. CDR3 size: 14 residues. The CDR3: CAISDPGQGTEAFF. In nucleotides, the CDR3 is TGTGCCATCAGTGACCCGGGACAGGGTACTGAAGCTTTCTTT.

The genes are TRBV19 and TRBJ2-1, with TRBD1 matching 7 bases. Trimming at V came to 4 bases and at J to 6 bases, leaving 6 bases not matched to a gene. CDR3 length equals 14 residues. The germline gives CDR1 LNHDA, CDR2 SQIVND (reference sequence). CDR3 protein: CASSKQGLINEQFF. CDR3 DNA sequence: TGTGCCAGTAGTAAACAGGGGCTGATCAATGAGCAGTTCTTC.

V is TRBV9 and J is TRBJ1-2; TRBD1 matches at 7 bases. The germline gives CDR1 SGDLS, CDR2 YYNGEE. The CDR3 sequence is 14 residues long. Trimming cost V 4 bases and J 8 bases; bases outside gene matches: 11. The CDR3 DNA reads TGTGCCAGCAGCTCCCGAGGGGACAGATGGGGCTACACCTTC. This translates into CASSSRGDRWGYTF.

This clone was observed a few times. The V call is TRBV15, the J call TRBJ1-1, with TRBD1 matching over 10 bases. CDR3 size: 19 residues. Per germline, CDR1 LNHNV and CDR2 YYDKDF (reference sequence). Trimming at V came to 2 bases and at J to 0 bases, leaving 12 bases not matched to a gene. The CDR3 bases are TGTGCCACCAGCAGACGTCGAGGCGGGACAGGGGTCATGAACACTGAAGCTTTCTTT. It encodes CATSRRRGGTGVMNTEAFF.

The chain couples TRBV7-2 to TRBJ1-1; 8 nucleotides align to TRBD1. The V and J ends lost 3 bases and 6 bases, in that order; junction bases with no gene match: 9. CDR1 and CDR2 (germline): SGHTA, FQGNSA. CDR3 length equals 15 residues. The CDR3 DNA reads as TGTGCCAGCAGCTTTACCCCAGGGGGCATCTCTGAAGCTTTCTTT. Translating gives CASSFTPGGISEAFF.

The chain links TRBV7-8 to TRBJ1-2; 10 bases map to TRBD1. The V segment lost 4 bases and the J segment 4 bases; nucleotides outside the gene matches: 9. Germline V gene data show CDR1 as SGHVS and CDR2 as FQNEAQ. The CDR3 is 16 residues long. CDR3 nucleotides: TGTGCCAGCAGCTCAGGACAGGGGGGTTCTGGCTATGGCTACACCTTC. It yields the protein CASSSGQGGSGYGYTF.

The chain uses TRBV30 and TRBJ2-5, with 10 positions matching TRBD1. The CDR3 runs 15 residues. The V segment lost 3 bases and the J segment 3 bases; nucleotides outside the gene matches: 7. Looked up from germline, CDR1 is GTSNPN and CDR2 is SVGIG (reference sequence). The DNA of the CDR3 is TGTGCCTGGAGCCGCTTAGGGACAGGGGAAGAGACCCAGTACTTC. Translated, it gives CAWSRLGTGEETQYF.

The chain uses TRBV6-2 or TRBV6-3 and TRBJ2-1; weak D call: TRBD2 (5 bases). Looked up from germline, CDR1 is MNHEY and CDR2 is SVGEGT. This CDR3 comprises 11 residues. V lost 5 bases and J 10 bases, leaving 9 bases between the germline ends. DNA of the CDR3: TGTGCCAGCAGTCAAAGCGGAGAGCAGTTCTTC. Its protein product is CASSQSGEQFF.

The rearrangement joins TRBV19 to TRBJ1-3; 7 bases line up with TRBD1. CDR3 length: 18 residues. J lost 0 bases, V lost 7 bases, and 15 bases had no gene match. CDR1 LNHDA and CDR2 SQIVND come from the germline V gene (reference sequence). CDR3 in amino acids: CASTGTVVTWSSGNTIYF. In nucleotides, the CDR3 is TGTGCCAGTACCGGGACAGTCGTAACCTGGAGCTCTGGAAACACCATATATTTT.

The rearrangement joins TRBV2 to TRBJ1-2; D gene unclear. This CDR3 has 13 residues. Trimming took 7 bases from V and 4 from J, leaving 13 bases between them. CDR1 and CDR2 (germline): SNHLY, FYNNEI. The CDR3 sequence is CASKIGLFYGYTF. The CDR3 region has the DNA TGTGCCAGCAAAATAGGACTGTTCTATGGCTACACCTTC.

V and J are TRBV13 and TRBJ2-7, with TRBD2 matching over 10 bases. Trimming at V came to 5 bases and at J to 6 bases, leaving 10 bases not matched to a gene. This CDR3 has 15 amino acids. Germline V gives CDR1 PRHDT, CDR2 FYEKMQ (reference sequence). The CDR3 DNA follows: TGTGCCAGCAGCCCAGCCCTAGCGGGGGCACGCGAGCAGTACTTC. Residues: CASSPALAGAREQYF.

The gene calls are TRBV19 and TRBJ1-5, with D possibly TRBD1 on 5 matching bases. This CDR3 is 13 amino acids long. Trimming cost V 6 bases and J 3 bases, with 9 bases left between them. CDR1 and CDR2 from the germline V gene are LNHDA and SQIVND (reference sequence). CDR3 region: CASSPGLNQPQHF. CDR3 in DNA: TGTGCCAGTAGCCCGGGACTCAATCAGCCCCAGCATTTT. The complete variable domain, with remaining parts taken from reference TRBV19 and TRBJ1-5, reads DGGITQSPKYLFRKEGQNVTLSCEQNLNHDAMYWYRQDPGQGLRLIYYSQIVNDFQKGDIAEGYSVSREKKESFPLTVTSAQKNPTAFYLCASSPGLNQPQHFGDGTRLSIL.

The CDR3 DNA reads TGTGCCAGCTCACCACGAACAGGTCTAGGCACCGGGGAGCTGTTTTTT. Protein sequence: CASSPRTGLGTGELFF. The J gene is TRBJ2-2, the V gene TRBV18; TRBD1 might be the D (5 bases). This CDR3 has 16 amino acids. Trimming removed 1 base at V and 4 bases at J, with 13 bases between. CDR1 and CDR2 (germline): KGHSH, LQKENI.